The clone carrying this T cell receptor beta chain was seen once. Its antigen is currently unknown. These data originate in a study of cytomegalovirus exposure and HLA in healthy donors. Study-wide results and limits: One cluster of highly shared sequence variants probably arose as a sequencing artifact.

The PCR contained 60 Vbeta and 13 Jbeta primers. Some clones are missing from TCRdb's copy, which holds only in-frame ones; the method was immunoSEQ multiplex PCR. The sample shows roughly 300,000 clones, approximately 90% of them seen only once. Looked up from germline, CDR1 is KGHSH and CDR2 is LQKENI. Trimming took off 0 bases at V and 5 bases at J, with 10 bases between the two ends. This CDR3 has 14 residues. The receptor was derived from a man aged 40-49 years in good health and CMV-seropositive. The chain links TRBV18 to TRBJ1-2, with D possibly being TRBD1 (6 bases). Material: PBMCs. The CDR3 bases are TGTGCCAGCTCACCACCGGCGGGGGCGTATGGCTACACCTTC. This codes for CASSPPAGAYGYTF.